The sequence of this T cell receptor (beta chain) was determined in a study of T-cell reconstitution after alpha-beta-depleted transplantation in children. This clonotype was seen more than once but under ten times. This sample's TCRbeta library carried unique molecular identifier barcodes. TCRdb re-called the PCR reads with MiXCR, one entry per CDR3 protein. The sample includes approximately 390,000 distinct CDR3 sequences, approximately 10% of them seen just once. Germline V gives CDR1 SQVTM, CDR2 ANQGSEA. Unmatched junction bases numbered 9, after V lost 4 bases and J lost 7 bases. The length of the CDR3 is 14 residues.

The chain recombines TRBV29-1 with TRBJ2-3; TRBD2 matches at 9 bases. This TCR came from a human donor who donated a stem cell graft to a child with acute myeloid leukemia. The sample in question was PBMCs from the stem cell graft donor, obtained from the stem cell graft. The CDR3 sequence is CSVVLREGVNTQYF. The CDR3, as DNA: TGCAGCGTTGTTTTGCGGGAGGGGGTGAATACGCAGTATTTT.